One and the same sample provided the 5 T cell receptor beta chains below, sequenced in a study of blood T cell repertoires in COVID-19. Assay used: immunoSEQ multiplex PCR; TCRdb lists only in-frame clones, some missing. The table has 30,000 to 40,000 clones, around nine tenths seen once. The sequencing sample was made of peripheral blood. These receptors were obtained from a woman aged 70-85 years with active COVID-19.

The J gene is TRBJ1-5, the V gene TRBV30, with D possibly matching TRBD1 (5 bases). V gave up 1 base and J gave up 3 bases, with 10 bases separating them. Germline CDR1 GTSNPN, CDR2 SVGIG (reference sequence). CDR3 length equals 14 residues. This chain's CDR3 is CAWSAQVNNQPQHF. CDR3 nucleotide sequence: TGTGCCTGGAGTGCACAGGTAAACAATCAGCCCCAGCATTTT.

CDR3 in amino acids: CASSSQVNEQFF. In nucleotides, the CDR3 is TGTGCCAGCAGCAGTCAGGTCAATGAGCAGTTCTTC. This chain joins TRBV7-9 and TRBJ2-1; D is uncertain. Germline lookup yields CDR1 SEHNR and CDR2 FQNEAQ (reference sequence). The CDR3 is 12 residues long. Trimming shortened V by 5 bases and J by 6 bases, and 8 bases separated the two germline ends.

The rearrangement uses TRBV7-2 and TRBJ2-3; 14 bases align to TRBD2. With 4 bases clipped from V and 2 bases from J, the junction kept 5 bases outside the gene matches. Germline V gene sequence: CDR1 SGHTA, CDR2 FQGNSA. This CDR3 comprises 17 residues. CDR3 amino acids: CASSSPGLAGATDTQYF. The CDR3 DNA sequence: TGTGCCAGCAGCTCTCCGGGACTAGCGGGAGCCACAGATACGCAGTATTTT.

The chain couples TRBV5-1 to TRBJ2-7; 9 bases are a match to TRBD2. The CDR3 spans 14 residues. V lost 3 bases to trimming and J lost 2 bases; unmatched junction nucleotides: 3. Looked up from germline, CDR1 is SGHRS and CDR2 is YFSETQ. This chain's CDR3 is CASSSVAGAYEQYF. CDR3 nucleotide sequence: TGCGCCAGCAGCTCTGTAGCGGGGGCCTACGAGCAGTACTTC.

The rearrangement joins TRBV7-8 to TRBJ2-1, with 7 nucleotides matching TRBD2. The V gene's germline CDR1 is SGHVS and CDR2 FQNEAQ. This CDR3 is built from 13 residues. V gave up 2 bases and J gave up 9 bases; unmatched junction bases: 4. CDR3 DNA: TGTGCCAGCAGCTTAACCCCGGGAGGTGAGCAGTTCTTC. It codes for CASSLTPGGEQFF.